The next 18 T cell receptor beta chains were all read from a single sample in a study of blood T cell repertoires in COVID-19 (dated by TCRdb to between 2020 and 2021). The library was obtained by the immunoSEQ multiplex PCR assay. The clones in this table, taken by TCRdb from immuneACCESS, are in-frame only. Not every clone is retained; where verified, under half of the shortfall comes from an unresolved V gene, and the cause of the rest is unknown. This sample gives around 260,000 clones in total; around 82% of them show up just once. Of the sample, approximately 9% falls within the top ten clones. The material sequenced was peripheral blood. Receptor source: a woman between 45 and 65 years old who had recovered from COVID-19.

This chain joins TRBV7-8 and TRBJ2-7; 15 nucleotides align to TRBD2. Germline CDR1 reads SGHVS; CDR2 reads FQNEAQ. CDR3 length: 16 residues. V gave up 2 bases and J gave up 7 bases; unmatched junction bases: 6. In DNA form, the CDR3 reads TGTGCCAGCAGCTTAAATCCGGGACTAGCGGGAGGTGAGCAGTACTTC. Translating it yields CASSLNPGLAGGEQYF.

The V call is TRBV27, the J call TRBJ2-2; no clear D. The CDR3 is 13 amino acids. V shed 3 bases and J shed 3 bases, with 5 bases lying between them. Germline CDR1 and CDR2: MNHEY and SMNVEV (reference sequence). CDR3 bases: TGTGCCAGCAGTTTCCCCTACACCGGGGAGCTGTTTTTT. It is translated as CASSFPYTGELFF.

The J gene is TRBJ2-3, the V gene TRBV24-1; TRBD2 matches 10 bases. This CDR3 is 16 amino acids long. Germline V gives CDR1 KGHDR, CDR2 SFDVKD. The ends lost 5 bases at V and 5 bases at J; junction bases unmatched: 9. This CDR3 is CATSAPIAGGLDTQYF. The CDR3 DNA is TGTGCCACCAGTGCCCCGATAGCGGGAGGATTAGATACGCAGTATTTT.

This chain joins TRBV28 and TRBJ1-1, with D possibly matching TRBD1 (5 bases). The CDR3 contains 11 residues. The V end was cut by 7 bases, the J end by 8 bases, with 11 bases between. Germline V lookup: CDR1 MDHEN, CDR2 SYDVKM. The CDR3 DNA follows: TGTGCCAGCACCCGCCCAGGGGAAGCTTTCTTT. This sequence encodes CASTRPGEAFF.

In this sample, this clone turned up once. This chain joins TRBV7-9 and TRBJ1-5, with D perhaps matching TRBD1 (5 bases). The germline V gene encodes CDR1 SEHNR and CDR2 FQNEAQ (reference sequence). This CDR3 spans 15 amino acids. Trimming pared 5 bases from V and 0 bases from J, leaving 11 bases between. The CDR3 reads CASSPGGVSNQPQHF. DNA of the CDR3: TGTGCCAGCAGCCCAGGAGGGGTTAGCAATCAGCCCCAGCATTTT.

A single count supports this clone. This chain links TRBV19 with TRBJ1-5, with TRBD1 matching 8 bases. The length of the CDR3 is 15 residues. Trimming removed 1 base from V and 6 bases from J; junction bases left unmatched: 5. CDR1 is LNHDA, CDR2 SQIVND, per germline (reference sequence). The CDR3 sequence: CASSIVQGGFQPQHF. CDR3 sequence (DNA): TGTGCCAGTAGTATAGTACAGGGGGGATTTCAGCCCCAGCATTTT. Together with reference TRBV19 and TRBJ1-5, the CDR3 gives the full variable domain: DGGITQSPKYLFRKEGQNVTLSCEQNLNHDAMYWYRQDPGQGLRLIYYSQIVNDFQKGDIAEGYSVSREKKESFPLTVTSAQKNPTAFYLCASSIVQGGFQPQHFGDGTRLSIL.

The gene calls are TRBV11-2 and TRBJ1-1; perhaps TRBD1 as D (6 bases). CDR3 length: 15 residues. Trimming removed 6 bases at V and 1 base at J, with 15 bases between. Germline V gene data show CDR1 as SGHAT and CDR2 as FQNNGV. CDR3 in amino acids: CASRKGGHWNTEAFF. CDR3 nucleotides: TGTGCCAGCAGGAAAGGGGGACACTGGAACACTGAAGCTTTCTTT.

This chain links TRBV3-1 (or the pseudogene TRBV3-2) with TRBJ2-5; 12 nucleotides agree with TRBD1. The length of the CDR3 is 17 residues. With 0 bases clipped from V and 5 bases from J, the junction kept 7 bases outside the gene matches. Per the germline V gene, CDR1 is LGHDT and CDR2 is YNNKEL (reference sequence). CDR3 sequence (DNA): TGTGCCAGCAGCCAAGATTGTGGGACAGGGGGCCGCGAGACCCAGTACTTC. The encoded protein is CASSQDCGTGGRETQYF.

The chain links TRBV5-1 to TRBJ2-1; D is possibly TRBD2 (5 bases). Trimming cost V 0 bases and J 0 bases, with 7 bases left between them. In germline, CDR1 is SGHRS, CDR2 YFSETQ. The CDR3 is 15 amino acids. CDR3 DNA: TGCGCCAGCAGCTTGGTTGGGAGCTCCTACAATGAGCAGTTCTTC. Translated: CASSLVGSSYNEQFF.

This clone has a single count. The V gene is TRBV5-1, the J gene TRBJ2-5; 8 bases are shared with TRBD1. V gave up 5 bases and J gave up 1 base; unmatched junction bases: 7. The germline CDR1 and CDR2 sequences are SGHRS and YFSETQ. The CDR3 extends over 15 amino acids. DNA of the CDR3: TGCGCCAGCAGGAGGACAGGGAGCCTCCAAGAGACCCAGTACTTC. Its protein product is CASRRTGSLQETQYF.

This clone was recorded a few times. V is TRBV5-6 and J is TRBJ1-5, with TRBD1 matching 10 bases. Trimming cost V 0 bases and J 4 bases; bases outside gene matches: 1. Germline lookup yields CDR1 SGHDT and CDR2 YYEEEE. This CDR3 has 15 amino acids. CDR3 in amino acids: CASSLGQGANQPQHF. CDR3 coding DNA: TGTGCCAGCAGCTTGGGACAGGGGGCGAATCAGCCCCAGCATTTT.

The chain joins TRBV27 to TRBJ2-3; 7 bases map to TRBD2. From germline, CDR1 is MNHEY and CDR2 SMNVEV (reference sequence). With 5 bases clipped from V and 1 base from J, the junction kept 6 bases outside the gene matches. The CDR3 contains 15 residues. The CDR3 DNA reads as TGTGCCAGCAGTCGGCGACTAGCCCGCACAGATACGCAGTATTTT. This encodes CASSRRLARTDTQYF.

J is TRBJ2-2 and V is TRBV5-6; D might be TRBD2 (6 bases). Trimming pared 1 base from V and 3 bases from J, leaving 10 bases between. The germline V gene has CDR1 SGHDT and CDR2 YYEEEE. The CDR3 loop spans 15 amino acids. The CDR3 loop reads CASSLWDLHTGELFF. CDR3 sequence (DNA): TGTGCCAGCAGCTTGTGGGACTTACACACCGGGGAGCTGTTTTTT.

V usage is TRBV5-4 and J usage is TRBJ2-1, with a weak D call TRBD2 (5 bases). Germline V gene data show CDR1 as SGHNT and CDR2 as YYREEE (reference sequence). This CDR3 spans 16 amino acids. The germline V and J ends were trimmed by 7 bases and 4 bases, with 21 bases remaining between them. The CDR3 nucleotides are TGTGCCAGCGGTGATGGCCGGGGTCGCCTTTACAATGAGCAGTTCTTC. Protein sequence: CASGDGRGRLYNEQFF. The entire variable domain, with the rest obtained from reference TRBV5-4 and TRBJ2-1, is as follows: ETGVTQSPTHLIKTRGQQVTLRCSSQSGHNTVSWYQQALGQGPQFIFQYYREEENGRGNFPPRFSGLQFPNYSSELNVNALELDDSALYLCASGDGRGRLYNEQFFGPGTRLTVL.

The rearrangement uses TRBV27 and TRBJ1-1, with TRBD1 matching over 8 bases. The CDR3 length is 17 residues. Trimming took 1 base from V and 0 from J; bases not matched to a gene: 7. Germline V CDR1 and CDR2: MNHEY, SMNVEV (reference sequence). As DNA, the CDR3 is TGTGCCAGCAGTTTATTGCCCCGGACAGGGATGAACACTGAAGCTTTCTTT. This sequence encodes CASSLLPRTGMNTEAFF.

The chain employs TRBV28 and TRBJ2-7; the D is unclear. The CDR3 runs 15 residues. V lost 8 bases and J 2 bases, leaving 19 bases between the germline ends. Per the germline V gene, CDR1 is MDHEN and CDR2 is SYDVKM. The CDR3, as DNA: TGTGCCAGCTACTCATCCTCGACTGGAACCTACGAGCAGTACTTC. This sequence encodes CASYSSSTGTYEQYF.

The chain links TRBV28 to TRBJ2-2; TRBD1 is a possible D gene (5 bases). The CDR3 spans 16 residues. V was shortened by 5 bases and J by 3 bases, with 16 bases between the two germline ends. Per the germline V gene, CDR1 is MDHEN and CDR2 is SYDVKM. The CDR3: CASSTDRLIDTGELFF. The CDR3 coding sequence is TGTGCCAGCAGTACCGACAGACTTATCGACACCGGGGAGCTGTTTTTT.

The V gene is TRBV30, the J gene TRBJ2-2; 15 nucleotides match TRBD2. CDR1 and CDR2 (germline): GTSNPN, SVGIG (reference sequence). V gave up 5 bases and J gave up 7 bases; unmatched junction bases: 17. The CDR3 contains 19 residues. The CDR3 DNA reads TGTGCCTGGGACCGGAGGACTAGCGGGAGGGCCAAGGTGGGCGGGGAGCTGTTTTTT. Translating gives CAWDRRTSGRAKVGGELFF.